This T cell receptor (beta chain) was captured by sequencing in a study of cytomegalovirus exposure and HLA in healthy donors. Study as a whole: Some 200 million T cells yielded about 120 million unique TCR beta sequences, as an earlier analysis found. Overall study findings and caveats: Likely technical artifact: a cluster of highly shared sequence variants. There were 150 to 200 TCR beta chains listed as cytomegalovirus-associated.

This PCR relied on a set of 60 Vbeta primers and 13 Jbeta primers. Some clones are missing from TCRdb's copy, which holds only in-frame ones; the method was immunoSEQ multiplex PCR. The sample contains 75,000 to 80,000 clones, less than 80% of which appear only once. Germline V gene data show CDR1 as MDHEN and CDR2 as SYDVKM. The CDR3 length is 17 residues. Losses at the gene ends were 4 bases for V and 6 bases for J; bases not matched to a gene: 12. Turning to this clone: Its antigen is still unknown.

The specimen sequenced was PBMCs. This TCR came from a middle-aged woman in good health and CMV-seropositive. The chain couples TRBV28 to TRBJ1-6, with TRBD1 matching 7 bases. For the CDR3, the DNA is TGTGCCAGCAGTTCTGGCGGAGGGACAGACCTTAATTCACCCCTCCACTTT. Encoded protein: CASSSGGGTDLNSPLHF. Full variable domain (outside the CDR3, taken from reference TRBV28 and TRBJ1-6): DVKVTQSSRYLVKRTGEKVFLECVQDMDHENMFWYRQDPGLGLRLIYFSYDVKMKEKGDIPEGYSVSREKKERFSLILESASTNQTSMYLCASSSGGGTDLNSPLHFGNGTRLTVT.